This entry concerns a single T cell receptor beta chain. These data are taken from a study of T-cell memory formation after mild COVID-19. TCRdb analysed the 5' RACE reads with MiXCR anew, one entry per CDR3 protein. This table holds fewer than 50,000 distinct CDR3 sequences, approximately 8% found once. Germline V gene data show CDR1 as SGHDN and CDR2 as FVKESK. Trimming shortened V by 4 bases and J by 5 bases, and 14 bases separated the two germline ends. The CDR3 is made up of 14 amino acids. The clonotype comes from a man younger than 35 who had mild COVID-19 (a few samples of this study predate the infection). Cell type and time point are not known. Sequenced material: PBMCs or a T cell subset sorted from them (not recorded which). The chain employs TRBV14 and TRBJ2-5; D gene ambiguous. Here the CDR3 DNA reads TGTGCCAGCAGCCGCACACACGGTCGGGAGACCCAGTACTTC. This translates into CASSRTHGRETQYF.